This T cell receptor (beta chain) was observed in a study of blood T cell repertoires in COVID-19. CDR3 length equals 15 residues. The V end lost 4 bases, the J end lost 4 bases, and 18 bases lay between the germline ends. Looked up from germline, CDR1 is SGHKS and CDR2 is YYEKEE (reference sequence). Here immunoSEQ multiplex PCR was the method, and the copy in TCRdb shows in-frame clones only, minus some. The table lists fewer than 500,000 clones, roughly 87% of them singletons. The TCR comes from a woman aged 18-29 years with acute COVID-19. Sequenced sample: PBMCs or T cells enriched from blood (not recorded which). The chain carries TRBV5-5 and TRBJ2-7; D is perhaps TRBD2 (5 bases). Here the CDR3 reads CASSRTDGGPYEQYF. CDR3 coding DNA: TGTGCCAGCAGCCGTACGGACGGAGGACCATACGAGCAGTACTTC.